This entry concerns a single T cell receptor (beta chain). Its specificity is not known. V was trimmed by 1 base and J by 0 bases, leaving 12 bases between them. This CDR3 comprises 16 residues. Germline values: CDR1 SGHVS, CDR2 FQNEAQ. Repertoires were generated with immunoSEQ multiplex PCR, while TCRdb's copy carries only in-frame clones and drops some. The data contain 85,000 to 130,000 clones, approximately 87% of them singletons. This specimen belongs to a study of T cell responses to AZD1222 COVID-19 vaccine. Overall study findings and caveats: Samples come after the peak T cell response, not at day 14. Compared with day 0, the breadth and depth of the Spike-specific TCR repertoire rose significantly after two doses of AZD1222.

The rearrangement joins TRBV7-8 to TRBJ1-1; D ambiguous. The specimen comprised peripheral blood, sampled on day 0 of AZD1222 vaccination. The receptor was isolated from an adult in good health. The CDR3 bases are TGTGCCAGCAGCTTAGGTACAGTGCCAATGAACACTGAAGCTTTCTTT. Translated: CASSLGTVPMNTEAFF. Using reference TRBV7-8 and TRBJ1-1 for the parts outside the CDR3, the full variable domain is GAGVSQSPRYKVAKRGQDVALRCDPISGHVSLFWYQQALGQGPEFLTYFQNEAQLDKSGLPSDRFFAERPEGSVSTLKIQRTQQEDSAVYLCASSLGTVPMNTEAFFGQGTRLTVV.